This is a list of T cell receptor beta chains from one sample in a study of T cell responses to AZD1222 COVID-19 vaccine. TCRdb keeps only in-frame clones here, not all; method: immunoSEQ multiplex PCR. Of under 150,000 clones in the sample, approximately 90% were seen once. The specimen comprised peripheral blood, sampled 28 days after the second AZD1222 dose. These receptors all come from an adult who received the AZD1222 COVID-19 vaccine. Both conserved end residues are trimmed from each CDR3.

j_call v_call cdr3_aa
TRBJ1-1 TRBV10-1 ASSGRDRVIDTEAF
TRBJ1-4 TRBV5-1 ASSLVRGGGNEKLF
TRBJ2-2 TRBV6-2/TRBV6-3 ASSPSGRGTGELF
TRBJ2-5 TRBV19 ASSRGGETQY
TRBJ2-2 TRBV15 ATSNRATNTGELF
TRBJ1-3 TRBV9 ASSVVGSGNTIY
TRBJ2-1 TRBV7-9 ASSSQSGVGQF
TRBJ1-3 TRBV7-2 ASSVGPGQGSGNTIY
TRBJ2-3 TRBV9 ASAVNGQGLLDTQY
TRBJ1-1 TRBV7-8 ASSPSIFRDRFSGNTEAF
TRBJ2-7 TRBV27 ASSPQLAGAEYEQY
TRBJ1-4 TRBV7-7 ASSPSQGNEKLF
TRBJ1-5 TRBV18 ASSPSPEGQPQH
TRBJ2-5 TRBV9 ASSIRQGETQY
TRBJ2-1 TRBV4-2 ASSQDFAGSYNEQF
TRBJ1-2 TRBV7-2 ASSFTGGADYGYT
TRBJ1-1 TRBV4-1 ASSQDRGTEAF
TRBJ1-2 TRBV28 ASSLKDRGGYGYT
TRBJ1-2 TRBV7-2 ASSFRRGDYGYT
TRBJ2-5 TRBV7-2 ASSPPAGAETQY
TRBJ1-1 TRBV6-2/TRBV6-3 ASTPILNTEAF
TRBJ2-5 TRBV7-8 ASSFTQEETQY
TRBJ1-1 TRBV6-5 ASSQDGGYTEAF
TRBJ1-2 TRBV12-3/TRBV12-4 AIRRTGEEYT
TRBJ2-1 TRBV7-3 ASSLRLAGLNEQF
TRBJ1-5 TRBV7-3 ASSFQVNQPQH
TRBJ2-5 TRBV15 ATSRSSGLGETQY
TRBJ1-1 TRBV6-5 ASTDWASGEAF
TRBJ2-1 TRBV4-3 ASSQVYRNEQF
TRBJ1-4 TRBV7-8 ASSLMGQSNEKLF
TRBJ1-1 TRBV6-5 ASSGLTEAF
TRBJ2-5 TRBV7-9 ASSRRQGEETQY
TRBJ1-4 TRBV5-1 ASAGQQNEKLF
TRBJ1-1 TRBV12-5 ASGPRPGQSNTEAF
TRBJ1-5 TRBV5-1 ASSLDQGSNQPQH
TRBJ1-6 TRBV7-2 ASSLVFGTGNSPLH
TRBJ2-7 TRBV11-2 ASSFFGGLYEQY
TRBJ2-3 TRBV9 ASSVGSGSDTQY
TRBJ1-2 TRBV28 ASSLNRDNGYT
TRBJ1-6 TRBV3-1/TRBV3-2 ASSQMGSPLH